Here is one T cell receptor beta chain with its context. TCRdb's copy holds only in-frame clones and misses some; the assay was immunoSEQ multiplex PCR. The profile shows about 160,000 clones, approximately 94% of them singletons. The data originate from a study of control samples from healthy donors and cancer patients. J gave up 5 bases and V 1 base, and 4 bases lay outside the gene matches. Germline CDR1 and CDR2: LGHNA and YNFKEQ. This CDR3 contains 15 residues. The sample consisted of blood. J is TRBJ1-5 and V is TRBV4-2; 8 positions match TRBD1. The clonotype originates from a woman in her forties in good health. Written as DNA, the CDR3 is TGTGCCAGCAGCCAAGTTGACAGGGGATATCAGCCCCAGCATTTT. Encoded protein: CASSQVDRGYQPQHF.